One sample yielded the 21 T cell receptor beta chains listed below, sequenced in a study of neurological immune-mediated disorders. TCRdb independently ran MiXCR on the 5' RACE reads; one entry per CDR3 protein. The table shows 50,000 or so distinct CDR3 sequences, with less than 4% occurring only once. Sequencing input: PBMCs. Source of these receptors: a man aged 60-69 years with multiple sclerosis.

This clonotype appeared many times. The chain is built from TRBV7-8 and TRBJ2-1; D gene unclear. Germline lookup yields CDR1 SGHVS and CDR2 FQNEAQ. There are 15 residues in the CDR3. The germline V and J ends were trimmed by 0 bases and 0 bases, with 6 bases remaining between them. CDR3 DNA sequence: TGTGCCAGCAGCTTAGCGCCGAGCTCCTACAATGAGCAGTTCTTC. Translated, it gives CASSLAPSSYNEQFF. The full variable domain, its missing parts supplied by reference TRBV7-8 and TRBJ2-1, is GAGVSQSPRYKVAKRGQDVALRCDPISGHVSLFWYQQALGQGPEFLTYFQNEAQLDKSGLPSDRFFAERPEGSVSTLKIQRTQQEDSAVYLCASSLAPSSYNEQFFGPGTRLTVL.

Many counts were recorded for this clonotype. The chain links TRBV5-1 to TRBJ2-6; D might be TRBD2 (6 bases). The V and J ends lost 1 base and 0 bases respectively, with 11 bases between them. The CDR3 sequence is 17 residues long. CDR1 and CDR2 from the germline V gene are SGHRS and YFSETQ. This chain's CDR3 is CASSLSRGSSGANVLTF. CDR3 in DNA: TGCGCCAGCAGCTTGTCCCGGGGGTCCTCTGGGGCCAACGTCCTGACTTTC. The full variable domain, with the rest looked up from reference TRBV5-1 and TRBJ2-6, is KAGVTQTPRYLIKTRGQQVTLSCSPISGHRSVSWYQQTPGQGLQFLFEYFSETQRNKGNFPGRFSGRQFSNSRSEMNVSTLELGDSALYLCASSLSRGSSGANVLTFGAGSRLTVL.

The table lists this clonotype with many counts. This CDR3 reads CASSQEMNQPQHF. In DNA, the CDR3 is TGTGCCAGCAGCCAAGAAATGAATCAGCCCCAGCATTTT. This chain connects TRBV3-1 to TRBJ1-5, with D unresolved. CDR3 size: 13 residues. V dropped 0 bases and J dropped 4 bases, with 4 bases sitting between them. Germline V CDR1 and CDR2: LGHDT, YNNKEL (reference sequence).

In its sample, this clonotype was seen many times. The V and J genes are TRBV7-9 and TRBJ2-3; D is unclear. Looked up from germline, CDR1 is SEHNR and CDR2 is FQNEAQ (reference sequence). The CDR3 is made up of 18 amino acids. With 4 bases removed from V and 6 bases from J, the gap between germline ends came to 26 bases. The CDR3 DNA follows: TGTGCCAGCAGCTCTACTCAGTTGTGGGGATCATCGCCCGATACGCAGTATTTT. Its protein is CASSSTQLWGSSPDTQYF.

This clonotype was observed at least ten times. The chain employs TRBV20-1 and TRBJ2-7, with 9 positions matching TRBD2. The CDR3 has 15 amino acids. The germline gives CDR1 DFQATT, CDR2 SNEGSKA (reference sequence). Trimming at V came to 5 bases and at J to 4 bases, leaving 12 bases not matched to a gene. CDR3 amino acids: CSALSNIAGAYEQYF. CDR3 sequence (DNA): TGCAGTGCTCTTTCGAACATAGCGGGAGCGTACGAGCAGTACTTC.

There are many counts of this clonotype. The CDR3 loop reads CASSSGTGLEAFF. In DNA form, the CDR3 reads TGCGCCAGCAGCTCCGGGACAGGGTTAGAAGCTTTCTTT. The chain uses TRBV5-1 and TRBJ1-1, with 9 nucleotides matching TRBD1. Per germline, CDR1 SGHRS and CDR2 YFSETQ. There are 13 residues in the CDR3. With V trimmed by 3 bases and J by 8 bases, 5 bases remained unmatched.

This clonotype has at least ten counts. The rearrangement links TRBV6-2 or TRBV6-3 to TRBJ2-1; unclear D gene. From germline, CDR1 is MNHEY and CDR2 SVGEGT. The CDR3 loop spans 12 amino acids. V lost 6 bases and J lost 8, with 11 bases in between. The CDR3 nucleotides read TGTGCCAGCAGAAACGCGATGGATGAGCAGTTCTTC. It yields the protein CASRNAMDEQFF.

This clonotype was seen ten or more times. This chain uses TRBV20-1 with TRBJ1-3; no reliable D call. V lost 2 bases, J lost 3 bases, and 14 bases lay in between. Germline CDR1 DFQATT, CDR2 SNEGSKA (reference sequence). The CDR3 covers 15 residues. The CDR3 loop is CSARSRLADGNTIYF. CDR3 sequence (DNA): TGCAGTGCTAGAAGCAGGTTAGCGGATGGAAACACCATATATTTT.

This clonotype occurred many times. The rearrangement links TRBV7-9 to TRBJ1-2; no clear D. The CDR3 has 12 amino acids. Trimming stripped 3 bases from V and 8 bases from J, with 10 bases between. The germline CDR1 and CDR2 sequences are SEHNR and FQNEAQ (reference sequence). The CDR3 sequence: CASSFTGDGYTF. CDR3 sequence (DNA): TGTGCCAGCAGCTTTACTGGAGACGGCTACACCTTC.

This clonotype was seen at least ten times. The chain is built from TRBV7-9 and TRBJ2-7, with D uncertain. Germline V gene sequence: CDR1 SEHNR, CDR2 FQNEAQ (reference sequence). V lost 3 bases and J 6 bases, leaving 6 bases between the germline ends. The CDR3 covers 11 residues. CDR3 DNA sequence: TGTGCCAGCAGCTTCCTTGGCGAGCAGTACTTC. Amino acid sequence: CASSFLGEQYF.

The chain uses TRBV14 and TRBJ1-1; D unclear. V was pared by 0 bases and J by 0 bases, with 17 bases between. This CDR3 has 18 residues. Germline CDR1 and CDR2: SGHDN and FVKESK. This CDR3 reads CASSQDFEGMRMNTEAFF. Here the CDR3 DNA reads TGTGCCAGCAGCCAAGATTTTGAAGGGATGAGGATGAACACTGAAGCTTTCTTT.

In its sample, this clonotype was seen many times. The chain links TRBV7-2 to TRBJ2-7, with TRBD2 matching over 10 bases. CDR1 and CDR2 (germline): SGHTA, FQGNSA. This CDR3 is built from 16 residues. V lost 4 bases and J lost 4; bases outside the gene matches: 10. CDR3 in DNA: TGTGCCAGCAGCTCAATGAGCGGGGGGGCCATTTACGAGCAGTACTTC. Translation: CASSSMSGGAIYEQYF.

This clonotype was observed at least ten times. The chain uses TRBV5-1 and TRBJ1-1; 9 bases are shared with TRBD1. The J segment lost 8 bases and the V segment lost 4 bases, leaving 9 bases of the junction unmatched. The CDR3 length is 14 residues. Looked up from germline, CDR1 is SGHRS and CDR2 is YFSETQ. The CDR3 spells CASSLQDRGSEAFF. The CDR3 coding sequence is TGCGCCAGCAGCCTACAGGACAGGGGCTCGGAAGCTTTCTTT.

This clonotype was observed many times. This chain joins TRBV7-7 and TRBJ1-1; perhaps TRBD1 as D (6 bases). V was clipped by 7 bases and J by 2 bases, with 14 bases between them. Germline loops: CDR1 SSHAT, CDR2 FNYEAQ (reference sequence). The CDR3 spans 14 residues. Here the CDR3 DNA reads TGTGCCAGCACCAAACCAGGGGCAAACACTGAAGCTTTCTTT. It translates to CASTKPGANTEAFF.

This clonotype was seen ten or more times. Here the CDR3 reads CASRRGTAENYGYTF. The CDR3 DNA reads as TGTGCCAGCCGTAGGGGGACAGCGGAAAACTATGGCTACACCTTC. J is TRBJ1-2 and V is TRBV6-5; 7 bases fit TRBD1. Trimming cost V 8 bases and J 2 bases; bases outside gene matches: 11. CDR1 is MNHEY, CDR2 SVGAGI, per germline. CDR3 size: 15 residues.

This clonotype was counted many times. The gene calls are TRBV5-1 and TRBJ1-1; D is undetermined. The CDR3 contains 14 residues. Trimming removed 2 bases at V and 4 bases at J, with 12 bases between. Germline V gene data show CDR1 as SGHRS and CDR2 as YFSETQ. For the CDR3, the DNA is TGCGCCAGCAGCTTAGATCGTGCTGGCACTGAAGCTTTCTTT. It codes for CASSLDRAGTEAFF.

The DNA for the CDR3 is TGCACCGGGAGTAGCGGAAACATTCAGTACTTC. It yields the protein CTGSSGNIQYF. J is TRBJ2-4 and V is TRBV20-1; TRBD2 is a possible D gene (6 bases). The CDR3 is 11 amino acids. Germline assignment: CDR1 DFQATT and CDR2 SNEGSKA (reference sequence).

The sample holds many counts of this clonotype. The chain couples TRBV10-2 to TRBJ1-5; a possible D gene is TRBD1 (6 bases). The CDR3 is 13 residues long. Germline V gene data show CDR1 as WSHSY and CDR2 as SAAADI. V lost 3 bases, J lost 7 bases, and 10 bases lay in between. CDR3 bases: TGCGCCAGCAGTGAAAGGGGGGGCCAGCCCCAGCATTTT. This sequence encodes CASSERGGQPQHF.

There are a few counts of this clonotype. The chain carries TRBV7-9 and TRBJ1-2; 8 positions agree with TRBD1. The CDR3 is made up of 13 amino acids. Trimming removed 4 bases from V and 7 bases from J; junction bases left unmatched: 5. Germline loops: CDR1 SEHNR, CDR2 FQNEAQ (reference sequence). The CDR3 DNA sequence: TGTGCCAGCAGCTATGGACAGGGCCGTGGCTACACCTTC. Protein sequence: CASSYGQGRGYTF.

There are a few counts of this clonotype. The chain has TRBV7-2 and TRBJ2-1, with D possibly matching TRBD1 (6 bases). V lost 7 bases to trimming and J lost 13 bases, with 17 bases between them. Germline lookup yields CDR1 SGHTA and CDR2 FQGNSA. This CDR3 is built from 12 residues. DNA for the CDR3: TGTGCCAGCAACGTACATAAGGGACACCAGTTCTTC. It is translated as CASNVHKGHQFF.

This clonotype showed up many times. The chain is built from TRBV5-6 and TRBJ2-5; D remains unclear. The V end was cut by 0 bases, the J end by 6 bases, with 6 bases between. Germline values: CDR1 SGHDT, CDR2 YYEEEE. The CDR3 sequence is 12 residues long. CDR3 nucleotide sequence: TGTGCCAGCAGCTTGGATTCGAAGACCCAGTACTTC. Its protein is CASSLDSKTQYF. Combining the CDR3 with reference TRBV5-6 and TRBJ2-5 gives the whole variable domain DAGVTQSPTHLIKTRGQQVTLRCSPKSGHDTVSWYQQALGQGPQFIFQYYEEEERQRGNFPDRFSGHQFPNYSSELNVNALLLGDSALYLCASSLDSKTQYFGPGTRLLVL.